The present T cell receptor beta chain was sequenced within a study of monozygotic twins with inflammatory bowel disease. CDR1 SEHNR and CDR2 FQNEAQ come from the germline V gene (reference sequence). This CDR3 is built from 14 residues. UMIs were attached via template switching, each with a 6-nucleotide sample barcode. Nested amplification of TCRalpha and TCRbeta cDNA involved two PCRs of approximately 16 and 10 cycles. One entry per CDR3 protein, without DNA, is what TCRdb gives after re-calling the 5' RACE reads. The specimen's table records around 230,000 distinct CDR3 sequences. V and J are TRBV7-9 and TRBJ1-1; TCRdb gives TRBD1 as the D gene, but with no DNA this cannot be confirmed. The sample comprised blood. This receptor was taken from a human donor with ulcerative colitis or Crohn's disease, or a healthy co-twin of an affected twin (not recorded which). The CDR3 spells CASSLINIQGEAFF.